Presented here are 8 T cell receptor beta chains from one specimen sequenced in a study of T cells in women clearing cervical HPV infection. Data came from immunoSEQ multiplex PCR; TCRdb stores just in-frame clones and leaves some out. The table counts 31,000 or so clones; roughly 6.8% lies in the top ten. The specimen was blood buffy coat. These receptors all come from a woman aged 18-70 years with a cervical HPV16 infection that either progressed to CIN3+ or cleared (not recorded which).

Comments on this clone: The read finishes 3 residues shy of the CDR3 end, and the germline J gene is used to complete it. The chain has TRBV6-2 or TRBV6-3 and TRBJ2-7, with 11 bases matching TRBD2. The J segment lost 3 bases and the V segment lost 5 bases, leaving 9 bases of the junction unmatched. The germline V gene encodes CDR1 MNHEY and CDR2 SVGEGT. The CDR3 sequence is 16 residues long. The CDR3 loop reads CASSARRLAGIYEQYF. Partial CDR3 DNA: TGTGCCAGCAGTGCTCGTAGACTAGCGGGAATCTACGAG.

Considering frequency, this clone is medium-sized (0.01 to 0.1%). The sequenced fragment ends 3 residues before the CDR3 boundary, so the rest is inferred from the germline J gene. The chain combines TRBV10-3 with TRBJ1-2; the D gene is possibly TRBD1 (5 bases). CDR3 length equals 11 residues. The germline gives CDR1 ENHRY, CDR2 SYGVKD. The DNA read from the CDR3 is TGTGCCATCACCGAGGGGTCGGGC. Translating it yields CAITEGSG. The full CDR3 protein is CAITEGSGYTF.

To note about this clone: The read halts 3 residues ahead of the CDR3 end, with the missing end drawn from the germline J gene. V usage is TRBV7-9 and J usage is TRBJ1-2, with TRBD1 identical over 8 bases. The CDR3 totals 15 residues. From germline, CDR1 is SEHNR and CDR2 FQNEAQ (reference sequence). The CDR3 is CASRTTGTGSYDYTF. The CDR3 DNA, read in part, is TGTGCCAGCAGAACCACCGGGACAGGTTCCTACGAC.

A remark on this clone: The CDR3 end is not reached by the read, which stops 3 residues before it; the germline J gene fills it in. The rearrangement joins TRBV7-9 to TRBJ1-1, with a tentative D call TRBD1 (5 bases). This CDR3 contains 15 residues. Looked up from germline, CDR1 is SEHNR and CDR2 is FQNEAQ (reference sequence). Trimming shortened V by 1 base and J by 3 bases, and 12 bases separated the two germline ends. The part of the CDR3 DNA that was read is TGTGCCAGCAGCTTAGGTAGGGGTGGGTACACTGAA. It yields the protein CASSLGRGGYTE. In full, the CDR3 is CASSLGRGGYTEAFF.

A note on this clone: The read is 3 residues too short to cover the CDR3 end, so that end is filled in from the germline J gene. The rearrangement joins TRBV14 to TRBJ2-3, with a possible D match to TRBD2 (5 bases). Germline lookup yields CDR1 SGHDN and CDR2 FVKESK. This CDR3 is 12 amino acids long. The sequenced part of the CDR3 DNA is TGTGCCAGCAGCCAAGCGGACTCAACG. This codes for CASSQADST. The whole CDR3 protein reads CASSQADSTQYF.

CDR3 bases read: TGTGCCAGCAGTGGGACTAGCGGGCGCAATGAG. It specifies CASSGTSGRNE. The full CDR3 is CASSGTSGRNEQFF. The genes are TRBV6-1 and TRBJ2-1; TRBD2 matches 11 bases. With the read ending 3 residues before the CDR3 end, the germline J gene is used to fill in that end. The CDR3 loop spans 14 amino acids. V lost 4 bases to trimming and J lost 6 bases; unmatched junction nucleotides: 2. Per germline, CDR1 MNHNS and CDR2 SASEGT.

A word on this clone: The CDR3 end falls 3 residues outside the read, so it is completed with the germline J gene. This rearrangement joins TRBV7-2 to TRBJ1-2, with D hard to call. The CDR3 has 15 amino acids. Germline V gives CDR1 SGHTA, CDR2 FQGNSA. The covered CDR3 bases are TGTGCCAGCAGCTTGTCTAGCGGGAATCCCTACGAC. Translation: CASSLSSGNPYD. The whole CDR3 reads CASSLSSGNPYDYTF.

A note on this clone: The read comes to an end 3 residues before the CDR3 does, leaving the germline J gene to fill in the end. The V call is TRBV30, the J call TRBJ2-7; D unclear. CDR3 length equals 12 residues. The germline V gene encodes CDR1 GTSNPN and CDR2 SVGIG (reference sequence). Trimming took 3 bases from V and 0 from J, leaving 6 bases between them. The CDR3 DNA, read in part, is TGTGCCTGGAGCAGGAGCTCCTACGAG. Translating gives CAWSRSSYE. The full-length CDR3 reads as CAWSRSSYEQYF. The entire variable domain, with the rest obtained from reference TRBV30 and TRBJ2-7, is as follows: SQTIHQWPATLVQPVGSPLSLECTVEGTSNPNLYWYRQAAGRGLQLLFYSVGIGQISSEVPQNLSASRPQDRQFILSSKKLLLSDSGFYLCAWSRSSYEQYFGPGTRLTVT.